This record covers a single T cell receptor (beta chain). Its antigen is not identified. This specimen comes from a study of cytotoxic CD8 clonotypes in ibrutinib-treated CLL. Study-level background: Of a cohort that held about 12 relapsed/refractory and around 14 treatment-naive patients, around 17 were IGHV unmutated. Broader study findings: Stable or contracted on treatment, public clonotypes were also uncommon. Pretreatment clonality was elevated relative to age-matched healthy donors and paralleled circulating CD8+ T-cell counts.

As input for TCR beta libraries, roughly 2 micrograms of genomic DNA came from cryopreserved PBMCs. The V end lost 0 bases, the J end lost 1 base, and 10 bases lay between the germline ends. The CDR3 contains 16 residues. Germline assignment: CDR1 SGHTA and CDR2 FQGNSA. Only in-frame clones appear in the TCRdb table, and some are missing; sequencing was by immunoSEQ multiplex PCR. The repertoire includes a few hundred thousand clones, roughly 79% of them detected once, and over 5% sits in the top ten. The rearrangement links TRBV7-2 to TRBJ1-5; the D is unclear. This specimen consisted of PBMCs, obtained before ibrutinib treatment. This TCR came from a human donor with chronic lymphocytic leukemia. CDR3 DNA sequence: TGTGCCAGCAGCTTAGCGCCGGGCCTGAGCAATCAGCCCCAGCATTTT. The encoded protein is CASSLAPGLSNQPQHF.